The clone carrying this TCR beta chain was recorded once. There are 15 residues in the CDR3. Germline loops: CDR1 LNHDA, CDR2 SQIVND (reference sequence). The V gene end was trimmed by 3 bases and the J gene end by 7 bases; junction bases not matched to a gene: 11. The record originates from a study of CD8 T cells in Susac syndrome. The RNA, about 0.45 to 1 ug, was put through reverse transcription using random hexamers. TCRdb independently ran MiXCR on the immunoSEQ multiplex PCR reads; one entry per CDR3 protein. The table has about 100,000 distinct CDR3 sequences, around 96% seen once; the top ten hold 0.3%.

This chain joins TRBV19 and TRBJ2-7; 8 nucleotides align to TRBD2. The receptor comes from a human donor with Susac syndrome. Sequences were obtained from CD8+ T cells from PBMCs. CDR3 residues: CASSMGLAGPEEQYF. The CDR3 bases are TGTGCCAGTAGTATGGGGCTAGCGGGCCCGGAGGAGCAGTACTTC.